Below, 8 T cell receptor beta chains from the same sample are listed, as sequenced in a study of radiation and T cells in renal cell carcinoma. The protocol was immunoSEQ multiplex PCR, while the TCRdb copy is restricted to in-frame clones and leaves out a portion. Found here are about 120,000 clones, about 81% of them singletons; the top ten hold 5% to 6.5%. Time point specified: blood 2 weeks post-SBRT. The sample's treatment: 15 Gy SBRT to primary tumor, nephrectomy 4 weeks later. The material sequenced was blood, taken from a patient whose treatment included radiotherapy and nephrectomy. The receptors shown here come from a man aged 50 to 59 with renal cell carcinoma.

This clone appeared a single time. The gene calls are TRBV28 and TRBJ2-1; 14 bases are shared with TRBD2. V dropped 3 bases and J dropped 3; count of bases not matched to a gene: 4. Germline V gene sequence: CDR1 MDHEN, CDR2 SYDVKM. This CDR3 has 17 amino acids. In nucleotides, the CDR3 is TGTGCCAGCAGTTTGGGGACTAGCGGGGGCGACTACAATGAGCAGTTCTTC. This codes for CASSLGTSGGDYNEQFF. Drawing the rest from reference TRBV28 and TRBJ2-1, the complete variable domain is DVKVTQSSRYLVKRTGEKVFLECVQDMDHENMFWYRQDPGLGLRLIYFSYDVKMKEKGDIPEGYSVSREKKERFSLILESASTNQTSMYLCASSLGTSGGDYNEQFFGPGTRLTVL.

The gene calls are TRBV19 and TRBJ2-7, with TRBD2 matching over 10 bases. V gave up 3 bases and J gave up 4 bases; unmatched junction bases: 6. From germline, CDR1 is LNHDA and CDR2 SQIVND (reference sequence). CDR3 length equals 15 residues. CDR3 in amino acids: CASSIRTSGSYEQYF. CDR3 sequence (DNA): TGTGCCAGTAGTATTCGGACTAGCGGAAGTTACGAGCAGTACTTC.

The chain uses TRBV10-3 and TRBJ1-5; the D gene is possibly TRBD1 (5 bases). V lost 6 bases and J lost 2, with 14 bases in between. Germline V CDR1 and CDR2: ENHRY, SYGVKD. The CDR3 contains 15 residues. CDR3 DNA sequence: TGTGCCATCAGCTCCGGGACTAAAGGCAATCAGCCCCAGCATTTT. Protein: CAISSGTKGNQPQHF.

This clone was found once. J is TRBJ1-1 and V is TRBV28, with D maybe TRBD1 (6 bases). CDR3 length: 14 residues. Trimming pared 8 bases from V and 5 bases from J, leaving 18 bases between. Per germline, CDR1 MDHEN and CDR2 SYDVKM. The DNA for the CDR3 is TGTGCCAGCGCAACAAGGAGGGGGGGTACTGAAGCTTTCTTT. Translating gives CASATRRGGTEAFF. Supplemented by reference TRBV28 and TRBJ1-1, the full variable domain reads DVKVTQSSRYLVKRTGEKVFLECVQDMDHENMFWYRQDPGLGLRLIYFSYDVKMKEKGDIPEGYSVSREKKERFSLILESASTNQTSMYLCASATRRGGTEAFFGQGTRLTVV.

The chain uses TRBV30 and TRBJ1-4; TRBD1 is a possible D gene (6 bases). The V end lost 1 base, the J end lost 3 bases, and 15 bases lay between the germline ends. CDR3 length: 16 amino acids. The germline gives CDR1 GTSNPN, CDR2 SVGIG (reference sequence). CDR3: CAWSAWGGVSNEKLFF. The CDR3 bases are TGTGCCTGGAGTGCCTGGGGGGGCGTGTCTAATGAAAAACTGTTTTTT. The full variable domain, its missing parts supplied by reference TRBV30 and TRBJ1-4, is SQTIHQWPATLVQPVGSPLSLECTVEGTSNPNLYWYRQAAGRGLQLLFYSVGIGQISSEVPQNLSASRPQDRQFILSSKKLLLSDSGFYLCAWSAWGGVSNEKLFFGSGTQLSVL.

The rearrangement links TRBV6-4 to TRBJ1-3; D is unresolved. V dropped 2 bases and J dropped 0 bases, with 14 bases sitting between them. Looked up from germline, CDR1 is MRHNA and CDR2 is SNTAGT. This CDR3 has 17 amino acids. The CDR3 loop is CASSDRVDKSSGNTIYF. Here the CDR3 DNA reads TGTGCCAGCAGTGACCGCGTAGACAAGAGCTCTGGAAACACCATATATTTT.

V and J are TRBV5-4 and TRBJ2-7, with D perhaps being TRBD1 or TRBD2 (6 bases each). The CDR3 has 15 residues. Germline lookup yields CDR1 SGHNT and CDR2 YYREEE (reference sequence). Trimming shortened V by 3 bases and J by 2 bases, and 15 bases separated the two germline ends. CDR3 protein: CASSWRSGATYEQYF. Here the CDR3 DNA reads TGTGCCAGCAGCTGGCGGTCGGGGGCTACCTACGAGCAGTACTTC.

The chain uses TRBV27 and TRBJ2-5; 12 nucleotides agree with TRBD2. The germline V gene has CDR1 MNHEY and CDR2 SMNVEV (reference sequence). V trimming: 3 bases; J trimming: 5 bases; junction bases outside the gene matches: 7. This CDR3 spans 16 amino acids. The CDR3 DNA reads TGTGCCAGCAGTTTTTCGACTAGCGGGAGTACGGAGACCCAGTACTTC. Translating it yields CASSFSTSGSTETQYF.